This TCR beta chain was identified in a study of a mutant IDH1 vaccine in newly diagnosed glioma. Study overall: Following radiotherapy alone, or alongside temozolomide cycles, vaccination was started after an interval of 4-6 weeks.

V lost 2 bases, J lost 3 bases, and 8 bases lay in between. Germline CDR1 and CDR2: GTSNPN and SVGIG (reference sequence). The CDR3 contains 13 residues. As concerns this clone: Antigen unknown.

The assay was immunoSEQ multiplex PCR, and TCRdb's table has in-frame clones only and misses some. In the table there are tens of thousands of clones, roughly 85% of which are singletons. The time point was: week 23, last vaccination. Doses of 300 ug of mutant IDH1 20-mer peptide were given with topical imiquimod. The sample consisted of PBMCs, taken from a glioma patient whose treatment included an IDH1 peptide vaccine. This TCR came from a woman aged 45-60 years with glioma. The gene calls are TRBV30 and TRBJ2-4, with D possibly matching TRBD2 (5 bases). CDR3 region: CAWSQEVKNIQYF. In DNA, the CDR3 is TGTGCCTGGAGTCAGGAGGTCAAAAACATTCAGTACTTC.